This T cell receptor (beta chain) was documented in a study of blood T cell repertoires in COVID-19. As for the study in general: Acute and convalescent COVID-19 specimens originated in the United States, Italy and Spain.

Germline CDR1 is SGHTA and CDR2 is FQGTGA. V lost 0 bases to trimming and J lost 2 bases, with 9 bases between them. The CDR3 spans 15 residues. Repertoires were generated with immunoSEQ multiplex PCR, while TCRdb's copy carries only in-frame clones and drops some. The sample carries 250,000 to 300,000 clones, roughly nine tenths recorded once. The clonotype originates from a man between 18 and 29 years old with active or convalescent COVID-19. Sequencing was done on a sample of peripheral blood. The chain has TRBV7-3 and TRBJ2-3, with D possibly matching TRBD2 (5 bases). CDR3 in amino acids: CASSLTAVFTDTQYF. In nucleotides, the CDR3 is TGTGCCAGCAGCTTAACAGCGGTCTTCACAGATACGCAGTATTTT.